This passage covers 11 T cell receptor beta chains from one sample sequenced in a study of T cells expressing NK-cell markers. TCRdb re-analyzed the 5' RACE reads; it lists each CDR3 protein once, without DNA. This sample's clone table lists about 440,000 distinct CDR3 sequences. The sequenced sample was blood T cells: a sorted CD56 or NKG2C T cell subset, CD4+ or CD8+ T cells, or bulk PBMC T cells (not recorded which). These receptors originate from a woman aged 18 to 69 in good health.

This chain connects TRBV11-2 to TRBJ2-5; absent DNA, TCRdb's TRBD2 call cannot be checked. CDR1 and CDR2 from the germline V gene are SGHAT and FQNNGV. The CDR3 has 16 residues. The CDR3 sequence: CASSLEVASDQETQYF.

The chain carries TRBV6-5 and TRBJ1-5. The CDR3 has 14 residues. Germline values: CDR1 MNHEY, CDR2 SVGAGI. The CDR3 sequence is CASSYEWLNQPQHF.

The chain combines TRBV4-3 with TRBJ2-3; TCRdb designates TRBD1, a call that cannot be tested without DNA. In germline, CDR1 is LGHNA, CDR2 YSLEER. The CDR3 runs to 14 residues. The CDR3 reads CASRDRGSADTQYF.

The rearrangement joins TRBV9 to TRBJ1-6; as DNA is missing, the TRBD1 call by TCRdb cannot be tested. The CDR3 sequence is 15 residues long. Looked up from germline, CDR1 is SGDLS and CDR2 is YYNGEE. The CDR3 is CASSTGVGGGSPLHF.

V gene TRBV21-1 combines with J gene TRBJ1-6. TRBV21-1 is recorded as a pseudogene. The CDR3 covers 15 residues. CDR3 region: CASLPSVLNNSPLHF.

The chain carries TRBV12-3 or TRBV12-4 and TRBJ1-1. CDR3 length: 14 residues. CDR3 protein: CASSSGGPRTEAFF.

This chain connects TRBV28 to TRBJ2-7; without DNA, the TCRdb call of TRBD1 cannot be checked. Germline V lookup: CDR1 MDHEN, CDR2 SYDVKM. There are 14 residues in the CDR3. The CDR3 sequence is CASSAGTASNEQYF.

This chain's CDR3 is CASSFLPTGNTEAFF. This chain joins TRBV27 and TRBJ1-1; TCRdb reports TRBD1, a call that lacks DNA to check it against. Germline V gene sequence: CDR1 MNHEY, CDR2 SMNVEV (reference sequence). This CDR3 contains 15 residues.

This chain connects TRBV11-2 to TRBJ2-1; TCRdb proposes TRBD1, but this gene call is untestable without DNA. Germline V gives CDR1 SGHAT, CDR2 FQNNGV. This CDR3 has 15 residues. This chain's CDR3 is CASSPTIGVYNEQFF.

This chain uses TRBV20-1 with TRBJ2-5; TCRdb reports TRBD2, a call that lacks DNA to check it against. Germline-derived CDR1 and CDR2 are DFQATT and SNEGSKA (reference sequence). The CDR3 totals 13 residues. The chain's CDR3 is CSARDAAGETQYF.

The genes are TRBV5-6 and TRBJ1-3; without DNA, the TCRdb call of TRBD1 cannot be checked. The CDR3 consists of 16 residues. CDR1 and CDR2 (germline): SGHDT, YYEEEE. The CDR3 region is CASSLTTGSSGNTIYF.